This paragraph covers one TCR beta chain sequence. The data were taken from a study of blood T cell repertoires in COVID-19. Study summary: From T cells, B-cell-depleted T cells, or PBMCs came the material, which was cDNA or gDNA.

Methods used by the authors: Amplification from reference gene primers served as the basis for estimated nucleated cell counts. The data were produced by immunoSEQ multiplex PCR, yet TCRdb's version contains in-frame clones alone and is incomplete. The D gene and trimming were derived from the DNA, and the V and J assignments and clone size from that table. The repertoire consists of nearly 300,000 clones, with 84% occurring once and the leading ten covering about 1.6%. There are 15 residues in the CDR3. Germline V gene data show CDR1 as MNHNY and CDR2 as SVGAGI (reference sequence). With V trimmed by 2 bases and J by 1 base, 3 bases remained unmatched.

The sequence was collected from a human donor with COVID-19, enrolled during active disease. The donor label of this sample is uncertain. The sequenced sample was peripheral blood. V usage is TRBV6-6 and J usage is TRBJ2-7, with 9 bases lining up with TRBD2. Written as DNA, the CDR3 is TGTGCCAGCAGTTACGGAGCGGGAGGTTCCTACGAGCAGTACTTC. Translation gives CASSYGAGGSYEQYF.